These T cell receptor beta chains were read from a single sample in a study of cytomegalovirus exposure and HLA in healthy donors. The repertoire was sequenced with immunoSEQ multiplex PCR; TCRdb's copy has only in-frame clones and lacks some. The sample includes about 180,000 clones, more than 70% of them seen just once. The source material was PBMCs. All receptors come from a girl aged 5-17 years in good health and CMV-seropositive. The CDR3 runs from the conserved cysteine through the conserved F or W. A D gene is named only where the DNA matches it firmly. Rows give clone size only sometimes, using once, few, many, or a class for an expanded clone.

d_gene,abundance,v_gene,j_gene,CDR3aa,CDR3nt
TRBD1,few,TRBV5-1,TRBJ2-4,CASSSQWDREAKNIQYF,TGCGCCAGCAGCTCTCAGTGGGACAGGGAAGCCAAAAACATTCAGTACTTC
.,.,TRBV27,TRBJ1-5,CASSSKDSSNQPQHF,TGTGCCAGCAGTTCCAAGGACAGCTCCAATCAGCCCCAGCATTTT
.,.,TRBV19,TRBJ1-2,CASSIQGGGYTF,TGTGCCAGTAGTATACAGGGAGGCGGCTACACCTTC
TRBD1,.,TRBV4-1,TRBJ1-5,CASSQPGQGAQPQHF,TGCGCCAGCAGCCAACCGGGACAGGGGGCACAGCCCCAGCATTTT
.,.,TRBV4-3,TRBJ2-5,CASSQDSGTQYF,TGCGCCAGCAGCCAAGACTCGGGGACCCAGTACTTC
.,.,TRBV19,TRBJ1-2,CASSIGPGYYGYTF,TGTGCCAGTAGTATAGGACCGGGGTACTATGGCTACACCTTC
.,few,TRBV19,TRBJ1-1,CASRATPGAGDTEAFF,TGTGCCAGTAGAGCCACCCCTGGGGCGGGGGACACTGAAGCTTTCTTT
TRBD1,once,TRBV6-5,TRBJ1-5,CASSYSVQGGQPQHF,TGTGCCAGCAGTTACTCGGTACAGGGGGGTCAGCCCCAGCATTTT
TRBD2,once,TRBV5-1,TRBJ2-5,CASSSPTSGGIPRRETQYF,TGCGCCAGCAGCTCCCCGACTAGCGGGGGGATCCCCCGGCGAGAGACCCAGTACTTC
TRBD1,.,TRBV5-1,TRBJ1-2,CASSLSGWDSYGYTF,TGCGCCAGCAGCTTGTCGGGGTGGGACAGCTATGGCTACACCTTC
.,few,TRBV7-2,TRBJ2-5,CASKEDPETQYF,TGTGCCAGCAAGGAGGATCCCGAGACCCAGTACTTC
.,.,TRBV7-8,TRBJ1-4,CASSLVGGRGNEKLFF,TGTGCCAGCAGCTTAGTGGGCGGTCGGGGAAATGAAAAACTGTTTTTT
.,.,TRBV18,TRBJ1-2,CASSPAAREVYGYTF,TGTGCCAGCTCACCAGCTGCCAGGGAGGTGTATGGCTACACCTTC
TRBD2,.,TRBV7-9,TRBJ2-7,CASSPKTSGSPYEQYF,TGTGCCAGCAGCCCAAAGACTAGCGGGAGCCCCTACGAGCAGTACTTC
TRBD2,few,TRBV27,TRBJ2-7,CASSLSSGSPPYEQYF,TGTGCCAGCAGTTTATCTAGCGGGAGTCCCCCCTACGAGCAGTACTTC
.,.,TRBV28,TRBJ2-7,CASSSEEQYF,TGTGCCAGCAGTTCGGAGGAGCAGTACTTC
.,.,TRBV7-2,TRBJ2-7,CASSARLGFSYEQYF,TGTGCCAGCAGCGCCAGACTAGGCTTCTCCTACGAGCAGTACTTC
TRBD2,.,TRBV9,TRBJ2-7,CASSPQRASGSYEQYF,TGTGCCAGCAGCCCCCAGAGGGCTAGCGGATCCTACGAGCAGTACTTC
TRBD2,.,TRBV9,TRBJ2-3,CASSLESGRADTQYF,TGTGCCAGCAGCCTGGAGAGCGGGAGGGCAGATACGCAGTATTTT
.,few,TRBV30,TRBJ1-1,CANGKSVGTEAFF,TGTGCAAACGGGAAATCGGTGGGTACTGAAGCTTTCTTT
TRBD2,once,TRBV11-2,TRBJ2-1,CASSKLAGGSYNEQFF,TGTGCCAGCAGCAAACTAGCGGGAGGCTCCTACAATGAGCAGTTCTTC
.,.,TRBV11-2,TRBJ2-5,CASSPTRVTETQYF,TGTGCCAGCAGCCCAACGAGGGTAACAGAGACCCAGTACTTC
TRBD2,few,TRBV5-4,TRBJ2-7,CASSPGTSGPLLQQYF,TGTGCCAGCAGCCCAGGGACTAGTGGCCCCCTGCTCCAGCAGTACTTC
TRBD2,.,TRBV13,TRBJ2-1,CASSLGGRGYNEQFF,TGTGCCAGCAGCTTAGGGGGGAGGGGTTACAATGAGCAGTTCTTC
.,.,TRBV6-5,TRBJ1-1,CASSYSYLNTEAFF,TGTGCCAGCAGTTACTCTTACTTGAACACTGAAGCTTTCTTT
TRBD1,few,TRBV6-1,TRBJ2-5,CASRDRGGTQYF,TGTGCCAGCAGGGACAGGGGGGGGACCCAGTACTTC
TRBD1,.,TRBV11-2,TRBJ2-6,CASSLDRGRMPSGANVLTF,TGTGCCAGCAGCCTCGACAGGGGGAGAATGCCCTCTGGGGCCAACGTCCTGACTTTC
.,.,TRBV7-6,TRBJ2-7,CASSIFTGTLNYEQYF,TGTGCCAGCAGCATATTTACCGGGACACTCAACTACGAGCAGTACTTC
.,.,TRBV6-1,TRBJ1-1,CASRRALNTEAFF,TGTGCCAGCCGACGAGCGCTGAACACTGAAGCTTTCTTT
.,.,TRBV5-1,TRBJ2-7,CASSSGLGEQYF,TGCGCCAGCAGCTCGGGACTCGGGGAGCAGTACTTC
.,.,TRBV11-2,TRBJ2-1,CASSLGGPYNEQFF,TGTGCCAGCAGCTTAGGCGGGCCTTACAATGAGCAGTTCTTC
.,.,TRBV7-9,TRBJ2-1,CASRTTSSYNEQFF,TGTGCCAGCAGGACTACTAGCTCCTACAATGAGCAGTTCTTC
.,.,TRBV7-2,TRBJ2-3,CASRLLSGGTDTQYF,TGTGCCAGCAGATTATTATCGGGAGGCACAGATACGCAGTATTTT
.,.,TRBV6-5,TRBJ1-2,CASSYDPFSYGYTF,TGTGCCAGCAGTTACGATCCGTTCAGCTATGGCTACACCTTC
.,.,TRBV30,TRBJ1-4,CAWSAGYRLFF,TGTGCCTGGAGTGCAGGGTATAGGCTGTTTTTT
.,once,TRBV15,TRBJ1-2,CATSRDGGAQDGYTF,TGTGCCACCAGCAGGGATGGGGGGGCTCAAGATGGTTACACCTTC
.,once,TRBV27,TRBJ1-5,CASSQAGVNQPQHF,TGTGCCAGCAGCCAAGCAGGGGTAAATCAGCCCCAGCATTTT
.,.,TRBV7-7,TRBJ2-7,CASSYGQTYEQYF,TGTGCCAGCAGCTACGGACAGACCTACGAGCAGTACTTC
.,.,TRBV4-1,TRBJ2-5,CASSRFGEALQETQYF,TGCGCCAGCAGCCGTTTTGGGGAGGCCCTCCAAGAGACCCAGTACTTC
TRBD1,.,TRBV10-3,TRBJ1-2,CAISELKGQGLYGYTF,TGTGCCATCAGCGAACTCAAGGGACAGGGGCTCTATGGCTACACCTTC
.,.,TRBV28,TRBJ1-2,CASSPRAGRGYTF,TGTGCCAGCAGTCCACGGGCGGGGAGGGGCTACACCTTC
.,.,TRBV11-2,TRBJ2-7,CASSFAYHSSYEQYF,TGTGCCAGCAGCTTTGCGTACCATAGCTCCTACGAGCAGTACTTC
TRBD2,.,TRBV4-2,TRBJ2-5,CASSQDGTSFLRRETQYF,TGTGCCAGCAGCCAAGATGGGACTAGCTTCCTTAGAAGGGAGACCCAGTACTTC
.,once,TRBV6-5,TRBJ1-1,CASTWGGEAFF,TGTGCCAGCACCTGGGGGGGTGAAGCTTTCTTT
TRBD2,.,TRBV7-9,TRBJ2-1,CASSFTTSGHNEQFF,TGTGCCAGCAGCTTCACGACTAGCGGTCACAATGAGCAGTTCTTC
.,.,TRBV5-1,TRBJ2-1,CASSLNQNPYNEQFF,TGCGCCAGCAGCTTGAACCAGAATCCCTACAATGAGCAGTTCTTC
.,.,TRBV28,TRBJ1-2,CASSIQGYGYTF,TGTGCCAGCAGTATTCAGGGGTATGGCTACACCTTC
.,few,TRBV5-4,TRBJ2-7,CASSLAFRGTYEQYF,TGTGCCAGCAGCTTGGCCTTCCGCGGGACCTACGAGCAGTACTTC
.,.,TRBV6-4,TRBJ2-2,CASSVSTAPGELFF,TGTGCCAGCAGTGTGAGCACAGCCCCCGGGGAGCTGTTTTTT
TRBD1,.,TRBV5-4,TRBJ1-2,CASSTGGQGVYGYTF,TGTGCCAGCAGCACGGGGGGACAGGGTGTTTACGGCTACACCTTC
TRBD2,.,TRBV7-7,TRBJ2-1,CASSLENSGRNEQFF,TGTGCTAGCAGCTTAGAGAATAGCGGGAGAAATGAGCAGTTCTTC
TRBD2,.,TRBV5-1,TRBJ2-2,CASSLGLAGATNTGELFF,TGCGCCAGCAGCTTGGGACTAGCGGGAGCCACGAACACCGGGGAGCTGTTTTTT
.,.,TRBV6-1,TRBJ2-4,CASSERGSAKNIQYF,TGTGCCAGCAGTGAGCGGGGTTCAGCCAAAAACATTCAGTACTTC
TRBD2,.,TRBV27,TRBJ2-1,CASSFTGTSGSYEQFF,TGTGCCAGCAGTTTTACCGGGACTAGCGGGAGTTATGAGCAGTTCTTC
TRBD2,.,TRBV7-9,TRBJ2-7,CASSPPGGRIYEQYF,TGTGCCAGCAGCCCCCCGGGCGGGAGGATCTACGAGCAGTACTTC
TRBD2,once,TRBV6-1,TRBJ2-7,CASSEQSGRNYEQYF,TGTGCCAGCAGCGAACAAAGCGGGAGGAACTACGAGCAGTACTTC
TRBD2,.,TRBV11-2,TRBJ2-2,CASRRLAGETGELFF,TGTGCCAGCAGACGGCTAGCGGGAGAAACCGGGGAGCTGTTTTTT
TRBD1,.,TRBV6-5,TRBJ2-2,CASSYPGTGNTGELFF,TGTGCCAGCAGTTACCCCGGGACAGGGAACACCGGGGAGCTGTTTTTT
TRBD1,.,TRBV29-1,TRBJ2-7,CSAMGGTGGTYEQYF,TGCAGCGCGATGGGTGGGACAGGTGGTACCTACGAGCAGTACTTC